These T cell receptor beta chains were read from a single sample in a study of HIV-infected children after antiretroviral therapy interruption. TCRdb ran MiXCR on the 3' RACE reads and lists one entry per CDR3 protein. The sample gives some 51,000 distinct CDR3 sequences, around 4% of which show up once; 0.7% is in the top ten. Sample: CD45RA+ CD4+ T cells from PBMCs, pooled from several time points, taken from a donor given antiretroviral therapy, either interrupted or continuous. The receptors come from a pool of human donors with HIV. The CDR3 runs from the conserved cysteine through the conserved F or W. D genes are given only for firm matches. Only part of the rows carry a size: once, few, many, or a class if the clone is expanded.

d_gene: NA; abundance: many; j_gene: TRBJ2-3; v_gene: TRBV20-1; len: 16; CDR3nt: TGCAGTGCTAGAGAAATGGGGGGCACTGGGGCAGATACGCAGTATTTT; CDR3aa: CSAREMGGTGADTQYF
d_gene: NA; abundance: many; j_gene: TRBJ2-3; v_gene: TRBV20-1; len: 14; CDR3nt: TGCAGTGCTAGGGCGGCAGCTAGCACAGATACGCAGTATTTT; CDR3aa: CSARAAASTDTQYF
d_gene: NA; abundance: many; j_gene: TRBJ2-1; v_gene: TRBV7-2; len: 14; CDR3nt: TGTGCCAGCAGCCCACAGACTAGTAACAATGAGCAGTTCTTC; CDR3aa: CASSPQTSNNEQFF
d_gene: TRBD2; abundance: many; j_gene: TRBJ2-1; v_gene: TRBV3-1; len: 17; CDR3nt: TGTGCCAGCAGCCGTAAACTTTCTAGCGGGAGTTACAATGAGCAGTTCTTC; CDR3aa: CASSRKLSSGSYNEQFF
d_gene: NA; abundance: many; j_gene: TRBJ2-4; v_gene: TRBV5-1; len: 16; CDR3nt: TGCGCCAGCAGCTTGACAGGATCTGTAGCCAAAAACATTCAGTACTTC; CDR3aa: CASSLTGSVAKNIQYF
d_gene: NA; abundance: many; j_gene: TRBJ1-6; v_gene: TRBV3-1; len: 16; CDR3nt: TGTGCCAGCAGCCGAGGACGGGGGGCCGGAAATTCACCCCTCCACTTT; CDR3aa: CASSRGRGAGNSPLHF
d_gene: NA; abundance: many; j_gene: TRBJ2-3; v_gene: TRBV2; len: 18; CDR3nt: TGTGCCACGCCGCAGGGGCTGGCGACTAGCAGCAGCACAGATACGCAGTATTTT; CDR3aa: CATPQGLATSSSTDTQYF
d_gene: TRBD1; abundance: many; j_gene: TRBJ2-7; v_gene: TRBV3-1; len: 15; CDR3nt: TGTGCCAGCAGCCACCCGGGACAGGGGGCTTACGAGCAGTACTTC; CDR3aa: CASSHPGQGAYEQYF
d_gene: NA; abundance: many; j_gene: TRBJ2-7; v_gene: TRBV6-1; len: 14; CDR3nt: TGTGCCAGCCGGGGGACTCCCGCCCACTACGAGCAGTACTTC; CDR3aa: CASRGTPAHYEQYF
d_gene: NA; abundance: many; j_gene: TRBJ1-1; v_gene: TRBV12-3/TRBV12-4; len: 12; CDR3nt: TGTGCCAGCAGTGGGATGAACACTGAAGCTTTCTTT; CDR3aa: CASSGMNTEAFF
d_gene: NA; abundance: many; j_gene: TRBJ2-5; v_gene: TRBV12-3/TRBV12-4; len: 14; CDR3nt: TGTGCCAGCAGTTCGCGGACAGACCAAGAGACCCAGTACTTC; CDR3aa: CASSSRTDQETQYF
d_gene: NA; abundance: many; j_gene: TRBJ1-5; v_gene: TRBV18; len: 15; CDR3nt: TGTGCCAGCTCACCACCGAACGCTCCAGGATGGCCCCAGCATTTT; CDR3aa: CASSPPNAPGWPQHF
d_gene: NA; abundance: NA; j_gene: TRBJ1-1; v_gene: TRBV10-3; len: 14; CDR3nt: TGTGCCATCAGTGAACGACGGCTGAACACTGAAGCTTTCTTT; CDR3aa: CAISERRLNTEAFF
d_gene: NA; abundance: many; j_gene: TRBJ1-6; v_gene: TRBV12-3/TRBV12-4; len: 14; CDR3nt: TGTGCCAGCAGCCCTCGGGTTGGACGTTCACCCCTCCACTTT; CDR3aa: CASSPRVGRSPLHF
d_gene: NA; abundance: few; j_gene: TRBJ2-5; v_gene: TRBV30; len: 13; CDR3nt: TGTGCCTGGAGTGTACAGACTCCAGGGGCCCAGTACTTC; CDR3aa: CAWSVQTPGAQYF
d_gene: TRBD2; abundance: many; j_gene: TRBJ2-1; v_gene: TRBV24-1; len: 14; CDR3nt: TGTGCCACCTCGACTAGCGGGGGCCACAATGAGCAGTTCTTC; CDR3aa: CATSTSGGHNEQFF
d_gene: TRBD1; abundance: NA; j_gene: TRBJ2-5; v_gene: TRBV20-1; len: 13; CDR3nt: TGCAGTGCAGGGGACAGTCGTCGAGAGACCCAGTACTTC; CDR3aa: CSAGDSRRETQYF
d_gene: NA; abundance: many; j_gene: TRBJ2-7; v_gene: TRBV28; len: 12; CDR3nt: TGTGCCAGCAGTTTATCCTTGTACGAGCAGTACTTC; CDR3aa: CASSLSLYEQYF
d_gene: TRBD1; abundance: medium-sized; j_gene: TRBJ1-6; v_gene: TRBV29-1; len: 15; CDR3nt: TGCAGCGCTATAACACAGGGGTGGGATAATTCACCCCTCCACTTT; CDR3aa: CSAITQGWDNSPLHF
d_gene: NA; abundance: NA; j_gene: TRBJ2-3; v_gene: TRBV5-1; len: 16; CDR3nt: TGCGCCAGCAGAGGAAAAGGGGCGATCAGCACAGATACGCAGTATTTT; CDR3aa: CASRGKGAISTDTQYF
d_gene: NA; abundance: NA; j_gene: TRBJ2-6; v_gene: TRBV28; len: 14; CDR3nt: TGTGCCAGCAGTTTGCCGGGACGGGAAAACGTCCTGACTTTC; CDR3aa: CASSLPGRENVLTF
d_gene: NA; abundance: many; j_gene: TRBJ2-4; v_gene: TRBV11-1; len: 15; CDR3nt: TGTGCCAGCAGCCGGGGGGACCCCGGGGGCAACATTCAGTACTTC; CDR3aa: CASSRGDPGGNIQYF